A selection of T cell receptor beta chains follows, all from one sample in a study of T cells after yellow fever vaccination. TCRdb ran MiXCR on the 5' RACE reads and lists one entry per CDR3 protein. The data show 300,000 to 350,000 distinct CDR3 sequences, 8.1% seen once. This material consisted of PBMCs, taken about 41 days after the first yellow fever vaccination. All receptors derive from a man aged 18 to 29 who received the YFV17D yellow fever vaccine. Both conserved end residues are part of each CDR3. A D gene is named only where the DNA matches it firmly. Where a row states a size, it is once, few, many or the class of an expanded clone; other rows omit it.

j_gene: TRBJ2-3; d_gene: .; abundance: few; v_gene: TRBV2; CDR3nt: TGTGCCAGCAGTGGAGGGGCCGGGGGTGCCACAGATACGCAGTATTTT; CDR3aa: CASSGGAGGATDTQYF
j_gene: TRBJ1-6; d_gene: .; abundance: few; v_gene: TRBV19; CDR3nt: TGTGCCAGTAGTATTATAGGGATTCCTTCACCCCTCCACTTT; CDR3aa: CASSIIGIPSPLHF
j_gene: TRBJ1-1; d_gene: .; abundance: few; v_gene: TRBV7-3; CDR3nt: TGTGCCAGCAGCCCCCTCGGCATAGACACTGAAGCTTTCTTT; CDR3aa: CASSPLGIDTEAFF
j_gene: TRBJ2-1; d_gene: .; abundance: .; v_gene: TRBV29-1; CDR3nt: TGCAGCGTTGAAAAACAGGGAGATGGTGAGCAGTTCTTC; CDR3aa: CSVEKQGDGEQFF
j_gene: TRBJ1-1; d_gene: .; abundance: .; v_gene: TRBV20-1; CDR3nt: TGCAGTGCTAGTTTCCCCCCTGTGGCTTTCTTT; CDR3aa: CSASFPPVAFF
j_gene: TRBJ1-1; d_gene: .; abundance: .; v_gene: TRBV7-2; CDR3nt: TGTGCCAGCAGCTTATTTGGGGGAGGGAACACTGAAGCTTTCTTT; CDR3aa: CASSLFGGGNTEAFF
j_gene: TRBJ1-2; d_gene: .; abundance: .; v_gene: TRBV19; CDR3nt: TGTGCCAGTAGTCAAATGGCGGGTTTCAGAGGCTACACCTTC; CDR3aa: CASSQMAGFRGYTF
j_gene: TRBJ2-7; d_gene: .; abundance: many; v_gene: TRBV4-3; CDR3nt: TGCGCCAGCAGCCCCTCCCGAACGGGGGCCTACGAGCAGTACTTC; CDR3aa: CASSPSRTGAYEQYF
j_gene: TRBJ1-6; d_gene: TRBD1; abundance: .; v_gene: TRBV27; CDR3nt: TGTGCCAGCAGTGAGGGACAGGGCAATTCACCCCTCCACTTT; CDR3aa: CASSEGQGNSPLHF
j_gene: TRBJ2-5; d_gene: .; abundance: few; v_gene: TRBV2; CDR3nt: TGTGCCAGCACTACAAGAGTGTCCCAGTACTTC; CDR3aa: CASTTRVSQYF
j_gene: TRBJ2-3; d_gene: .; abundance: .; v_gene: TRBV29-1; CDR3nt: TGCAGCGTTGAAGGTACTTTCACAGATACGCAGTATTTT; CDR3aa: CSVEGTFTDTQYF
j_gene: TRBJ1-5; d_gene: .; abundance: .; v_gene: TRBV7-2; CDR3nt: TGTGCCAGCAGCTTAGCAGGGGCAGGGAGTGACCAGCATTTT; CDR3aa: CASSLAGAGSDQHF
j_gene: TRBJ2-3; d_gene: .; abundance: .; v_gene: TRBV10-3; CDR3nt: TGTGCCATCAGTGACTCGGGACTCGGCACAGATACGCAGTATTTT; CDR3aa: CAISDSGLGTDTQYF
j_gene: TRBJ2-7; d_gene: .; abundance: few; v_gene: TRBV6-5; CDR3nt: TGTGCCAGCAGTTACAGCTTGAATCCCTACGAGCAGTACTTC; CDR3aa: CASSYSLNPYEQYF
j_gene: TRBJ1-2; d_gene: .; abundance: few; v_gene: TRBV12-3/TRBV12-4; CDR3nt: TGTGCCAGCAGCTCAAACCCTGGGGGGCTTCTCTATGGCTACACCTTC; CDR3aa: CASSSNPGGLLYGYTF
j_gene: TRBJ1-2; d_gene: .; abundance: many; v_gene: TRBV12-3/TRBV12-4; CDR3nt: TGTGCCAGCAGCCGCGAGTCGGGTGGCTACACCTTC; CDR3aa: CASSRESGGYTF
j_gene: TRBJ2-3; d_gene: TRBD1; abundance: many; v_gene: TRBV7-2; CDR3nt: TGTGCCAGCACCGAAACAGGGGCCTGGGTAGATACGCAGTATTTT; CDR3aa: CASTETGAWVDTQYF
j_gene: TRBJ1-1; d_gene: .; abundance: .; v_gene: TRBV12-3/TRBV12-4; CDR3nt: TGTGCCAGCAGCGATCTTACGAGGGCTGAAGCTTTCTTT; CDR3aa: CASSDLTRAEAFF
j_gene: TRBJ2-7; d_gene: TRBD1; abundance: few; v_gene: TRBV6-2/TRBV6-3; CDR3nt: TGTGCCAGCAGCCGTACCCGACAGGGGGGTCTCTACGAGCAGTACTTC; CDR3aa: CASSRTRQGGLYEQYF
j_gene: TRBJ1-1; d_gene: TRBD1; abundance: few; v_gene: TRBV27; CDR3nt: TGTGCCAGCAGTCTGAAGACAGGGGGATCCCTGAACACTGAAGCTTTCTTT; CDR3aa: CASSLKTGGSLNTEAFF
j_gene: TRBJ2-2; d_gene: .; abundance: few; v_gene: TRBV7-9; CDR3nt: TGTGCCAGCAGCCTCAAATTTTTGTTTTTT; CDR3aa: CASSLKFLFF
j_gene: TRBJ2-1; d_gene: TRBD1; abundance: few; v_gene: TRBV20-1; CDR3nt: TGCAGTGCCGAAGCCCCCTGGACAGGTAACAATGAGCAGTTCTTC; CDR3aa: CSAEAPWTGNNEQFF
j_gene: TRBJ2-7; d_gene: .; abundance: few; v_gene: TRBV7-2; CDR3nt: TGTGCCAGCAGCTTAGACGGGGGCCTACCTCGCGAGCAGTACTTC; CDR3aa: CASSLDGGLPREQYF
j_gene: TRBJ2-1; d_gene: TRBD2; abundance: few; v_gene: TRBV6-2/TRBV6-3; CDR3nt: TGTGCCAGCAGTTACCAGCGGGGGCCCTACAATGAGCAGTTCTTC; CDR3aa: CASSYQRGPYNEQFF
j_gene: TRBJ1-2; d_gene: .; abundance: .; v_gene: TRBV10-2; CDR3nt: TGCGCCAGCGGCCAGACAGAAATTAACTATGGCTACACCTTC; CDR3aa: CASGQTEINYGYTF
j_gene: TRBJ2-7; d_gene: TRBD2; abundance: few; v_gene: TRBV12-3/TRBV12-4; CDR3nt: TGTGCCAGCAGTTCGACTAGCGGGGGGGTCTACGAGCAGTACTTC; CDR3aa: CASSSTSGGVYEQYF